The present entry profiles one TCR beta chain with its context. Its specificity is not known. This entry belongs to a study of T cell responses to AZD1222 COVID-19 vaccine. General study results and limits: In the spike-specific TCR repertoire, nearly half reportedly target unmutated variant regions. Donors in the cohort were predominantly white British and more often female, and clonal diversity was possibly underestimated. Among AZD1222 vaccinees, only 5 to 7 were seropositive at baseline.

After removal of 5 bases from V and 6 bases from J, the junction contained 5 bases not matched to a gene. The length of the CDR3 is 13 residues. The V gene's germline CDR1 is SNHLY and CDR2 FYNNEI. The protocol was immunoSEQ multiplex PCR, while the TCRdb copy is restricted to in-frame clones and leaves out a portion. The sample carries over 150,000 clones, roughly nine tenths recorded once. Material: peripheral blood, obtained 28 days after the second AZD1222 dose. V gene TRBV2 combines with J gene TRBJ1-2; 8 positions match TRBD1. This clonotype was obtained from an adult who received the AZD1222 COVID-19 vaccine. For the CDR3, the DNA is TGTGCCAGCAGTCAGGGGGCGCACGATGGCTACACCTTC. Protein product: CASSQGAHDGYTF.